A single sample is the source of the 26 T cell receptor beta chains below, sequenced in a study of identical twins. TCRdb reanalysed the 5' RACE reads using MiXCR and keeps one entry per CDR3 protein. The data hold around 1.7 million distinct CDR3 sequences, with about 30% observed a single time. The sequencing sample was made of cord blood. The receptors come from a newborn girl in good health.

The rearrangement links TRBV4-2 to TRBJ2-1, with 11 bases matching TRBD2. Trimming removed 2 bases from V and 4 bases from J; junction bases left unmatched: 4. The germline V gene has CDR1 LGHNA and CDR2 YNFKEQ. The CDR3 contains 16 residues. The CDR3 sequence: CASSQQLAGGYNEQFF. In DNA, the CDR3 is TGTGCCAGCAGCCAACAGCTAGCGGGGGGTTACAATGAGCAGTTCTTC.

The J gene is TRBJ2-7, the V gene TRBV20-1; 7 positions agree with TRBD2. Trimming cost V 6 bases and J 0 bases; bases outside gene matches: 11. The CDR3 spans 15 residues. Germline V gene data show CDR1 as DFQATT and CDR2 as SNEGSKA (reference sequence). The CDR3 region has the DNA TGCAGTGCGCCGCCGCGGGGGATCAGCTCCTACGAGCAGTACTTC. It specifies CSAPPRGISSYEQYF.

Notes on this clonotype: Since a much larger clone is just one base distant, this may be a read error. The V and J genes are TRBV10-3 and TRBJ1-2; D not resolved. Germline lookup yields CDR1 ENHRY and CDR2 SYGVKD. The CDR3 spans 15 residues. CDR3 DNA sequence: TGTGCCATCGGTGAGTCTGCTGATCCCAACTATGGCTACACCTTC. It encodes CAIGESADPNYGYTF.

The J gene is TRBJ1-2, the V gene TRBV6-4, with TRBD1 as a possible D gene (5 bases). With 5 bases removed from V and 8 bases from J, the gap between germline ends came to 12 bases. CDR1 MRHNA and CDR2 SNTAGT come from the germline V gene. CDR3 size: 12 residues. CDR3 nucleotides: TGTGCCAGCAGTACCCGGGACCCAGGCTACACCTTC. Translation gives CASSTRDPGYTF.

This clonotype was recorded a few times. This chain connects TRBV20-1 to TRBJ2-3, with 7 bases aligning to TRBD1. From germline, CDR1 is DFQATT and CDR2 SNEGSKA (reference sequence). The trim removed 6 bases at V and 1 base at J, leaving 7 bases unmatched. The CDR3 contains 14 residues. The CDR3, as DNA: TGCAGTGCGAGACTTGGGACAGGCACAGATACGCAGTATTTT. Its protein product is CSARLGTGTDTQYF.

This chain links TRBV10-3 with TRBJ1-1, with a possible D match to TRBD1 (6 bases). CDR1 ENHRY and CDR2 SYGVKD come from the germline V gene. V lost 8 bases, J lost 0 bases, and 10 bases lay in between. The CDR3 is 13 residues long. CDR3 residues: CAIGGALNTEAFF. In nucleotides, the CDR3 is TGTGCCATCGGGGGGGCGTTGAACACTGAAGCTTTCTTT.

The chain's CDR3 is CASIGQGHTEAFF. The CDR3 DNA follows: TGTGCCAGCATCGGACAGGGACACACTGAAGCTTTCTTT. The rearrangement joins TRBV2 to TRBJ1-1; 8 bases line up with TRBD1. CDR1 SNHLY and CDR2 FYNNEI come from the germline V gene. The junction had 4 bases not matched to a gene; V was cut back by 7 bases and J by 3 bases. The CDR3 covers 13 residues.

V and J are TRBV24-1 and TRBJ2-2; 13 nucleotides match TRBD2. The V gene end was trimmed by 7 bases and the J gene end by 5 bases; junction bases not matched to a gene: 3. Germline V gene sequence: CDR1 KGHDR, CDR2 SFDVKD. This CDR3 has 15 amino acids. In nucleotides, the CDR3 is TGTGCCACCAGAGGGACTAGCGGGGATACCGGGGAGCTGTTTTTT. Its translation is CATRGTSGDTGELFF.

The rearrangement links TRBV4-1 to TRBJ1-1; perhaps TRBD1 as D (5 bases). Trimming shortened V by 0 bases and J by 0 bases, and 11 bases separated the two germline ends. The CDR3 is 16 residues long. Germline V gene data show CDR1 as MGHRA and CDR2 as YSYEKL. CDR3 in amino acids: CASSQEGWGMNTEAFF. The CDR3, as DNA: TGCGCCAGCAGCCAAGAGGGTTGGGGGATGAACACTGAAGCTTTCTTT.

The chain employs TRBV18 and TRBJ1-2, with D perhaps TRBD1 (5 bases). Germline-derived CDR1 and CDR2 are KGHSH and LQKENI. V was trimmed by 3 bases and J by 4 bases, leaving 9 bases between them. This CDR3 has 13 amino acids. The CDR3 is CASSPGELYGYTF. The CDR3 coding sequence is TGTGCCAGCTCACCGGGGGAGCTCTATGGCTACACCTTC. Full variable domain (missing parts from reference TRBV18 and TRBJ1-2): NAGVMQNPRHLVRRRGQEARLRCSPMKGHSHVYWYRQLPEEGLKFMVYLQKENIIDESGMPKERFSAEFPKEGPSILRIQQVVRGDSAAYFCASSPGELYGYTFGSGTRLTVV.

This clonotype was detected ten times or more. This chain connects TRBV6-5 to TRBJ2-1; D gene unclear. From germline, CDR1 is MNHEY and CDR2 SVGAGI. CDR3 length: 15 amino acids. The V gene lost 5 bases and the J gene lost 2 bases, with 13 bases spanning the gap. CDR3 in DNA: TGTGCCAGCAGTCAAAGATATGGGGCCTACAATGAGCAGTTCTTC. Translating gives CASSQRYGAYNEQFF.

This clonotype was seen more than once but under ten times. The V gene is TRBV19, the J gene TRBJ2-1; D ambiguous. Germline CDR1 and CDR2: LNHDA and SQIVND (reference sequence). CDR3 length equals 19 residues. The germline V and J ends were trimmed by 4 bases and 0 bases, with 22 bases remaining between them. CDR3 sequence: CASSTSSIFGFSSYNEQFF. The CDR3 nucleotides read TGTGCCAGTAGTACTAGTTCCATTTTCGGCTTCAGCTCCTACAATGAGCAGTTCTTC.

This clonotype has only a few counts. The V gene is TRBV4-1, the J gene TRBJ2-7; 7 bases match TRBD2. V shed 1 base and J 0 bases; nucleotides not matched to a gene: 9. CDR3 size: 17 residues. Germline loops: CDR1 MGHRA, CDR2 YSYEKL. DNA for the CDR3: TGCGCCAGCAGCCAAGCCCCTTCAGGCGGGGGCTCCTACGAGCAGTACTTC. Translated: CASSQAPSGGGSYEQYF.

The chain uses TRBV12-3 or TRBV12-4 and TRBJ2-2, with no clear D. Trimming removed 8 bases from V and 4 bases from J, with 8 bases in between. The CDR3 is 12 amino acids. The CDR3 nucleotides are TGTGCCAGCCAGCTGGGCACCGGGGAGCTGTTTTTT. Translation: CASQLGTGELFF.

Points on this clonotype: A much larger clone differs by one base, so this may be a read error. The chain uses TRBV10-3 and TRBJ2-3; a possible D gene is TRBD2 (5 bases). The CDR3 has 12 residues. The germline V gene has CDR1 ENHRY and CDR2 SYGVKD. Deletions cut 10 bases from V and 4 bases from J, with 12 bases between. CDR3 in amino acids: CATTGSADTQYF. DNA of the CDR3: TGTGCCACTACGGGGAGCGCAGATACGCAGTATTTT.

The CDR3 spells CASSYPGTGRTEAFF. The CDR3, as DNA: TGTGCCAGCAGTTACCCCGGGACAGGGAGGACTGAAGCTTTCTTT. The genes are TRBV6-2 or TRBV6-3 and TRBJ1-1, with 9 bases matching TRBD1. Trimming cost V 2 bases and J 5 bases; bases outside gene matches: 6. The CDR3 totals 15 residues. Germline assignment: CDR1 MNHEY and CDR2 SVGEGT.

The chain links TRBV27 to TRBJ1-1; unclear D gene. CDR1 MNHEY and CDR2 SMNVEV come from the germline V gene (reference sequence). CDR3 size: 13 residues. Trimming pared 1 base from V and 6 bases from J, leaving 9 bases between. The CDR3 bases are TGTGCCAGCAGTTTATTGGCTTCAGCTGAAGCTTTCTTT. Its translation is CASSLLASAEAFF.

This chain links TRBV5-1 with TRBJ1-2; D is perhaps TRBD1 (6 bases). Germline V gene sequence: CDR1 SGHRS, CDR2 YFSETQ. The ends were cut back, 4 bases at V and 6 bases at J, with 19 bases in the middle. The CDR3 consists of 15 residues. This chain's CDR3 is CASSPARRGRNGYTF. The CDR3 DNA reads as TGCGCCAGCAGCCCGGCCAGACGGGGGCGAAATGGCTACACCTTC. The entire variable domain, with the rest obtained from reference TRBV5-1 and TRBJ1-2, is as follows: KAGVTQTPRYLIKTRGQQVTLSCSPISGHRSVSWYQQTPGQGLQFLFEYFSETQRNKGNFPGRFSGRQFSNSRSEMNVSTLELGDSALYLCASSPARRGRNGYTFGSGTRLTVV.

V and J are TRBV4-2 and TRBJ2-7; D remains unclear. Trimming removed 1 base at V and 7 bases at J, with 14 bases between. CDR1 LGHNA and CDR2 YNFKEQ come from the germline V gene. The CDR3 extends over 14 amino acids. The CDR3 spells CASSQVGKTAEQYF. The DNA for the CDR3 is TGTGCCAGCAGCCAAGTGGGAAAAACGGCTGAGCAGTACTTC.

This chain links TRBV6-2 or TRBV6-3 with TRBJ2-2; D is uncertain. The germline gives CDR1 MNHEY, CDR2 SVGEGT. The CDR3 spans 17 residues. V was clipped by 0 bases and J by 0 bases, with 11 bases between them. The CDR3 loop is CASSYSAVTANTGELFF. DNA for the CDR3: TGTGCCAGCAGTTACTCGGCCGTTACCGCGAACACCGGGGAGCTGTTTTTT.

The chain recombines TRBV9 with TRBJ2-1; 9 bases agree with TRBD1. Trimming took 7 bases from V and 12 from J; bases not matched to a gene: 17. Germline CDR1 is SGDLS and CDR2 is YYNGEE. The CDR3 covers 15 residues. The CDR3 bases are TGTGCCAGCTTGACCAGGGGTTTAGACAGGGGGACGCAGTTCTTC. It codes for CASLTRGLDRGTQFF.

This clonotype was seen a few times. The chain combines TRBV7-2 with TRBJ2-3; 9 bases align to TRBD1. CDR1 is SGHTA and CDR2 is FQGNSA in the germline V gene. The CDR3 extends over 16 amino acids. V was pared by 5 bases and J by 2 bases, with 8 bases of the junction left unmatched. The CDR3 loop reads CASSADRGFVTDTQYF. DNA of the CDR3: TGTGCCAGCAGCGCAGACAGGGGGTTTGTCACAGATACGCAGTATTTT.

There are a few counts of this clonotype. CDR3 residues: CAASVSVPWETQYF. Written as DNA, the CDR3 is TGTGCCGCCTCGGTGAGCGTACCATGGGAGACCCAGTACTTC. V usage is TRBV6-6 and J usage is TRBJ2-5; D call uncertain. The CDR3 spans 14 residues. Per germline, CDR1 MNHNY and CDR2 SVGAGI (reference sequence). V lost 11 bases and J lost 5, with 21 bases in between.

This clonotype was detected once. V and J are TRBV12-3 or TRBV12-4 and TRBJ1-4; possibly TRBD1 for D (6 bases). This CDR3 has 14 amino acids. Trimming shortened V by 7 bases and J by 12 bases, and 21 bases separated the two germline ends. The CDR3 nucleotides are TGTGCCAGCACCCCGACGGGGCCAGGGGAAGAACTGTTTTTT. Its protein product is CASTPTGPGEELFF.

This clonotype was counted between two and nine times. This sequence joins TRBV5-8 and TRBJ2-5, with D tentatively TRBD2 (6 bases). Germline lookup yields CDR1 SGHTS and CDR2 YDEGEE. V lost 7 bases and J lost 2, with 18 bases in between. This CDR3 is 15 amino acids long. The CDR3 protein is CASAPRVGGQETQYF. In DNA, the CDR3 is TGTGCCAGCGCTCCAAGAGTCGGGGGTCAAGAGACCCAGTACTTC.

CDR3: CSAKTSGGGTDTQYF. CDR3 bases: TGCAGTGCCAAGACTAGCGGGGGCGGGACAGATACGCAGTATTTT. The chain links TRBV20-1 to TRBJ2-3; 12 bases match TRBD2. The length of the CDR3 is 15 residues. Per the germline V gene, CDR1 is DFQATT and CDR2 is SNEGSKA (reference sequence). The V gene end was trimmed by 6 bases and the J gene end by 3 bases; junction bases not matched to a gene: 7.